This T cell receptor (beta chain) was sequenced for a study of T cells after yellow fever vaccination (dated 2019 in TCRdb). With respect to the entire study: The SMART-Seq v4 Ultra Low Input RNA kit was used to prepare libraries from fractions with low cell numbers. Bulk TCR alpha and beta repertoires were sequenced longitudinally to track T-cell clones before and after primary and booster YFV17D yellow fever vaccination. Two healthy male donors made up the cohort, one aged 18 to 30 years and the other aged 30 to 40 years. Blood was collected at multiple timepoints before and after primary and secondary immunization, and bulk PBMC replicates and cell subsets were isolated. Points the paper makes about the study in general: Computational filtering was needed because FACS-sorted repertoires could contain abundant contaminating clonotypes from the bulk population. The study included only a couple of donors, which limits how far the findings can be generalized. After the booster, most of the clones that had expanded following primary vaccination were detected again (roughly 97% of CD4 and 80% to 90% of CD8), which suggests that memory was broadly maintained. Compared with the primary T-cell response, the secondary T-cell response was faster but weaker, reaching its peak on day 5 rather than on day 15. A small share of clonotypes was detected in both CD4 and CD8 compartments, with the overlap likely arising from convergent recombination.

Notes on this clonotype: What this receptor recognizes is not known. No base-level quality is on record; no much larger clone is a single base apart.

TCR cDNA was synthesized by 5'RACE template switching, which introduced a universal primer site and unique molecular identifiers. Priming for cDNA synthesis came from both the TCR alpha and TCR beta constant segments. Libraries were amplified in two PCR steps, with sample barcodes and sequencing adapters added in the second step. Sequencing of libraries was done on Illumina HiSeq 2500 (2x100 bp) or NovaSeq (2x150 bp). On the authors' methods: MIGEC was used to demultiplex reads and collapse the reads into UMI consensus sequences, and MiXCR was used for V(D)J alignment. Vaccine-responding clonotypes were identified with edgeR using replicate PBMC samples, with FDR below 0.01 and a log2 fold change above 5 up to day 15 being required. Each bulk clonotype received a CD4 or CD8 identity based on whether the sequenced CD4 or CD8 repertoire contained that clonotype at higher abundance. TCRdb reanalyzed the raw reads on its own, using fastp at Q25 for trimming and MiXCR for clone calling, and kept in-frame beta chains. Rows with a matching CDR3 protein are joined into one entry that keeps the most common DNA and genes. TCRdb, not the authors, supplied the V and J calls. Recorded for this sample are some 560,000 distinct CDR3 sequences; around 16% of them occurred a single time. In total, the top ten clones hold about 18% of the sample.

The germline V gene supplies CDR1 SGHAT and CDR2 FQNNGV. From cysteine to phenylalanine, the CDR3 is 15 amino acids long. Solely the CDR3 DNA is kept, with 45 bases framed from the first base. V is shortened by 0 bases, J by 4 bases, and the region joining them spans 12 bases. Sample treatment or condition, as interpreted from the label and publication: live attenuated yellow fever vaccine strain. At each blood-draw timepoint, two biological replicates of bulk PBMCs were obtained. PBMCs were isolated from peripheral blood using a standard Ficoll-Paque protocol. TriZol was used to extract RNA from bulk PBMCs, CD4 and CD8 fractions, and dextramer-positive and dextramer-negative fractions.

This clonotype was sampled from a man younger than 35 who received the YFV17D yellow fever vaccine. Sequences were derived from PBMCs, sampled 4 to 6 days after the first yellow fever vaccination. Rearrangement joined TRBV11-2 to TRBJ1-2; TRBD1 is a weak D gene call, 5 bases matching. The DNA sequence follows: TGTGCCAGCAGCTTAGAACCAGGGCCATTCTATGGCTACACCTTC. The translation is CASSLEPGPFYGYTF.